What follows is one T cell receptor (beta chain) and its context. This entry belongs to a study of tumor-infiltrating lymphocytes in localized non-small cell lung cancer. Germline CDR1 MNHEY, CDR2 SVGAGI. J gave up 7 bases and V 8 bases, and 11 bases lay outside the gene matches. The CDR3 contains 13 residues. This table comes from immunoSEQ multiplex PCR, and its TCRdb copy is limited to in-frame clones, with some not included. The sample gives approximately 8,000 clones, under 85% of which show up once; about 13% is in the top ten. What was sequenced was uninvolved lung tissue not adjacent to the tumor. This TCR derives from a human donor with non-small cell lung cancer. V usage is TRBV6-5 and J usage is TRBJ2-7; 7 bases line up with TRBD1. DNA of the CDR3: TGTGCCAGCCACAGGGGCGAAGAGTGGGAGCAGTACTTC. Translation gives CASHRGEEWEQYF.